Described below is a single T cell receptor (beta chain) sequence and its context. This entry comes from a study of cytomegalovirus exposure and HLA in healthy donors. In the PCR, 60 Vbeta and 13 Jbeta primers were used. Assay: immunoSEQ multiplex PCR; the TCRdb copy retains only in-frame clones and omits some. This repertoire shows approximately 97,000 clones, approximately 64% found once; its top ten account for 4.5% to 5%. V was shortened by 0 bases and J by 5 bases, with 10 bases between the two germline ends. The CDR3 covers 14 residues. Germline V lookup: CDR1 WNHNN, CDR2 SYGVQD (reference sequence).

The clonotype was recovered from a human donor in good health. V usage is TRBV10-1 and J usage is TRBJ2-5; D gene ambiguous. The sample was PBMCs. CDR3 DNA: TGCGCCAGCAGTGAGTCGGCCAGTTGGGAGACCCAGTACTTC. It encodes CASSESASWETQYF.